Presented here are 32 T cell receptor beta chains from one specimen sequenced in a study of blood T cell repertoires in COVID-19 (dated by TCRdb to about 2020). Library preparation was by the immunoSEQ multiplex PCR assay. The source is immuneACCESS, and TCRdb retained only in-frame sequences with V and J called. Part of the clones is not carried over; for the studies checked, unresolved V genes explain less than half of this, and the remainder is unexplained. The sample contains some 190,000 clones, about 85% of them found a single time. Clones ranked in the top ten supply roughly 20% of the sample. Sequenced sample: peripheral blood. These receptors were collected from a human donor in a cohort sampled during active COVID-19.

The V gene is TRBV9, the J gene TRBJ2-7; maybe TRBD2 (6 bases). CDR1 is SGDLS, CDR2 YYNGEE, per germline. The CDR3 extends over 15 amino acids. V gave up 4 bases and J gave up 5 bases, with 19 bases separating them. The CDR3 nucleotides read TGTGCCAGCAGCCCCTGGACGGGGGAGGCGGACGAGCAGTACTTC. This encodes CASSPWTGEADEQYF. Drawing the rest from reference TRBV9 and TRBJ2-7, the complete variable domain is DSGVTQTPKHLITATGQRVTLRCSPRSGDLSVYWYQQSLDQGLQFLIQYYNGEERAKGNILERFSAQQFPDLHSELNLSSLELGDSALYFCASSPWTGEADEQYFGPGTRLTVT.

The chain combines TRBV6-1 with TRBJ1-5; D not resolved. V was cut by 1 base and J by 2 bases, with 6 bases left in between. The CDR3 runs 14 residues. Germline CDR1 and CDR2: MNHNS and SASEGT. CDR3 in DNA: TGTGCCAGCAGTGAAGTGGGCCGCAATCAGCCCCAGCATTTT. It translates to CASSEVGRNQPQHF.

V is TRBV24-1 and J is TRBJ2-5; tentatively, D is TRBD1 (5 bases). The CDR3 length is 16 residues. From germline, CDR1 is KGHDR and CDR2 SFDVKD. The V end lost 4 bases, the J end lost 3 bases, and 17 bases lay between the germline ends. This CDR3 reads CATSENGAGPKETQYF. The CDR3 coding sequence is TGTGCCACCAGTGAAAATGGGGCAGGACCGAAAGAGACCCAGTACTTC.

The J gene is TRBJ1-1, the V gene TRBV6-5, with a possible D match to TRBD1 (6 bases). The CDR3 is 16 residues long. The V gene's germline CDR1 is MNHEY and CDR2 SVGAGI. V was shortened by 4 bases and J by 5 bases, with 20 bases between the two germline ends. The CDR3 DNA reads as TGTGCCAGCAGTTCCCTGGCACGGGGGGCGAGGACTGAAGCTTTCTTT. It is translated as CASSSLARGARTEAFF.

The rearrangement joins TRBV6-6 to TRBJ1-2, with a tentative D call TRBD1 (6 bases). The germline V gene has CDR1 MNHNY and CDR2 SVGAGI (reference sequence). V was shortened by 4 bases and J by 4 bases, with 13 bases between the two germline ends. The CDR3 consists of 14 residues. In DNA form, the CDR3 reads TGTGCCAGCAGTTCCGGGGGGCGATCCTATGGCTACACCTTC. Translated, it gives CASSSGGRSYGYTF.

The chain uses TRBV4-2 and TRBJ2-3; D possibly corresponds to TRBD2 (6 bases). CDR3 length: 17 amino acids. Trimming left V 1 base short and J 4 bases short, with 18 bases between. Germline loops: CDR1 LGHNA, CDR2 YNFKEQ. The CDR3 region is CASSQALGREGPDTQYF. DNA of the CDR3: TGTGCCAGCAGCCAAGCGTTGGGGCGGGAAGGCCCAGATACGCAGTATTTT.

The rearrangement links TRBV2 to TRBJ2-6; possible D gene TRBD2, 5 bases. Looked up from germline, CDR1 is SNHLY and CDR2 is FYNNEI. The CDR3 has 17 residues. Trimming left V 6 bases short and J 4 bases short, with 19 bases between. CDR3 amino acids: CASRKRSGEAGANVLTF. Written as DNA, the CDR3 is TGTGCCAGCAGGAAGCGGTCCGGGGAAGCCGGGGCCAACGTCCTGACTTTC.

The chain employs TRBV5-1 and TRBJ2-3, with a weak D call TRBD2 (6 bases). The V gene's germline CDR1 is SGHRS and CDR2 YFSETQ. The V end was cut by 4 bases, the J end by 4 bases, with 13 bases between. The CDR3 loop spans 14 amino acids. The CDR3 bases are TGCGCCAGCAGCCCGGGACTTATTTCAGATACGCAGTATTTT. Protein product: CASSPGLISDTQYF.

As for this clone: Other DNA sequences from this sample encode an identical CDR3 as well. The chain joins TRBV5-1 to TRBJ1-1; 8 bases align to TRBD1. Germline values: CDR1 SGHRS, CDR2 YFSETQ. The CDR3 has 14 amino acids. J lost 1 base, V lost 3 bases, and 2 bases had no gene match. CDR3: CASSSQGGNTEAFF. The CDR3 DNA sequence: TGCGCCAGCAGCTCACAGGGGGGGAACACTGAAGCTTTCTTT. Filled out from reference TRBV5-1 and TRBJ1-1, the complete variable domain reads KAGVTQTPRYLIKTRGQQVTLSCSPISGHRSVSWYQQTPGQGLQFLFEYFSETQRNKGNFPGRFSGRQFSNSRSEMNVSTLELGDSALYLCASSSQGGNTEAFFGQGTRLTVV.

This clone has just one count. The chain carries TRBV7-2 and TRBJ2-3; D not resolved. Trimming took 1 base from V and 1 from J, leaving 12 bases between them. Germline V gene sequence: CDR1 SGHTA, CDR2 FQGNSA. This CDR3 is built from 16 residues. In DNA form, the CDR3 reads TGTGCCAGCAGCTTAGTGGTCGGTTTGGGCACAGATACGCAGTATTTT. Residues: CASSLVVGLGTDTQYF.

The chain couples TRBV27 to TRBJ2-1, with 8 nucleotides matching TRBD2. CDR3 length equals 13 residues. V was pared by 5 bases and J by 9 bases, with 6 bases of the junction left unmatched. Germline V lookup: CDR1 MNHEY, CDR2 SMNVEV (reference sequence). CDR3 residues: CASSVRGGLEQFF. CDR3 DNA sequence: TGTGCCAGCAGTGTACGGGGGGGCCTTGAGCAGTTCTTC.

Only one count was recorded for this clone. This chain links TRBV18 with TRBJ2-5, with D possibly TRBD1 on 6 matching bases. CDR3 length: 14 amino acids. Trimming shortened V by 6 bases and J by 1 base, and 12 bases separated the two germline ends. CDR1 is KGHSH, CDR2 LQKENI, per germline. The CDR3 DNA sequence: TGTGCCAGCTCCAAGAGGGACACCCAAGAGACCCAGTACTTC. It specifies CASSKRDTQETQYF. Looking up the rest from reference TRBV18 and TRBJ2-5 gives the full variable domain: NAGVMQNPRHLVRRRGQEARLRCSPMKGHSHVYWYRQLPEEGLKFMVYLQKENIIDESGMPKERFSAEFPKEGPSILRIQQVVRGDSAAYFCASSKRDTQETQYFGPGTRLLVL.

The chain couples TRBV6-6 to TRBJ2-7, with 7 bases lining up with TRBD1. The CDR3 spans 15 residues. Germline trimming cut 6 bases from V and 2 bases from J; bases unmatched to any gene: 10. Germline V lookup: CDR1 MNHNY, CDR2 SVGAGI (reference sequence). Here the CDR3 reads CASSSTGAVAYEQYF. Here the CDR3 DNA reads TGTGCCAGCAGCTCCACAGGGGCGGTAGCCTACGAGCAGTACTTC.

The chain is built from TRBV2 and TRBJ1-5; D not resolved. Germline-derived CDR1 and CDR2 are SNHLY and FYNNEI. With 2 bases removed from V and 2 bases from J, the gap between germline ends came to 10 bases. The CDR3 has 15 amino acids. CDR3: CASSEYRGGNQPQHF. The CDR3 region has the DNA TGTGCCAGCAGTGAATACCGTGGAGGCAATCAGCCCCAGCATTTT. Based on the CDR3 plus reference TRBV2 and TRBJ1-5, the full variable domain is EPEVTQTPSHQVTQMGQEVILRCVPISNHLYFYWYRQILGQKVEFLVSFYNNEISEKSEIFDDQFSVERPDGSNFTLKIRSTKLEDSAMYFCASSEYRGGNQPQHFGDGTRLSIL.

In its sample, this clone was seen once. This CDR3 is CASSLGTQGGPPGNIQYF. Written as DNA, the CDR3 is TGCGCCAGCAGCTTGGGGACACAGGGTGGGCCACCGGGTAACATTCAGTACTTC. The genes are TRBV5-1 and TRBJ2-4, with D possibly being TRBD1 (6 bases). The CDR3 has 18 amino acids. V was trimmed by 0 bases and J by 7 bases, leaving 23 bases between them. Germline assignment: CDR1 SGHRS and CDR2 YFSETQ.

The V and J genes are TRBV27 and TRBJ1-1; D uncertain. Per germline, CDR1 MNHEY and CDR2 SMNVEV (reference sequence). This CDR3 comprises 13 residues. With 3 bases removed from V and 3 bases from J, the gap between germline ends came to 8 bases. This chain's CDR3 is CASSLRVDTEAFF. CDR3 bases: TGTGCCAGCAGTTTGAGGGTTGACACTGAAGCTTTCTTT.

The chain joins TRBV29-1 to TRBJ1-2, with 10 bases identical to TRBD1. Germline trimming cut 6 bases from V and 8 bases from J; bases unmatched to any gene: 12. Germline values: CDR1 SQVTM, CDR2 ANQGSEA. The CDR3 is 14 amino acids. Here the CDR3 reads CSVLPTGGRGGYTF. The CDR3 nucleotides are TGCAGCGTACTCCCGACAGGGGGCAGAGGAGGCTACACCTTC.

This chain joins TRBV19 and TRBJ2-7; TRBD2 aligns across 12 bases. The CDR3 spans 16 residues. Germline V CDR1 and CDR2: LNHDA, SQIVND (reference sequence). J lost 2 bases, V lost 7 bases, and 9 bases had no gene match. CDR3 residues: CASKVRLAGGPYEQYF. DNA for the CDR3: TGTGCCAGTAAGGTCAGGCTAGCGGGAGGGCCCTACGAGCAGTACTTC.

The chain uses TRBV28 and TRBJ2-1, with TRBD2 matching over 11 bases. Germline assignment: CDR1 MDHEN and CDR2 SYDVKM. J gave up 4 bases and V 6 bases, and 5 bases lay outside the gene matches. This CDR3 is 15 amino acids long. CDR3 coding DNA: TGTGCCAGCAGCCCTCTAGCGGGGGGTTACAATGAGCAGTTCTTC. It translates to CASSPLAGGYNEQFF.

The V gene is TRBV7-9, the J gene TRBJ2-1; 7 nucleotides align to TRBD1. The CDR3 runs to 14 residues. Germline CDR1 is SEHNR and CDR2 is FQNEAQ (reference sequence). V lost 5 bases, J lost 9 bases, and 10 bases stayed unmatched. The CDR3 is CASSLSPTGREQFF. As DNA, the CDR3 is TGTGCCAGCAGCCTGAGCCCGACAGGGCGTGAGCAGTTCTTC.

This sequence joins TRBV19 and TRBJ1-6; TRBD1 matches 10 bases. V trimming: 1 base; J trimming: 10 bases; junction bases outside the gene matches: 4. Germline V gene lookup returns CDR1 LNHDA and CDR2 SQIVND (reference sequence). This CDR3 has 15 amino acids. The DNA of the CDR3 is TGTGCCAGTAGTATAGGAGACAGGGGGCAATCACCCCTCCACTTT. It specifies CASSIGDRGQSPLHF.

This clone turned up a few times. The rearrangement links TRBV6-5 to TRBJ1-5; D call uncertain. Germline loops: CDR1 MNHEY, CDR2 SVGAGI. The CDR3 runs to 14 residues. V lost 0 bases and J 7 bases, leaving 10 bases between the germline ends. CDR3 DNA: TGTGCCAGCAGTTACTCCCGGGGAGGGCAGCCCCAGCATTTT. It is translated as CASSYSRGGQPQHF.

For the CDR3, the DNA is TGCGCCAGCAGCTCGTCCGGGGTCTACGAGCAGTACTTC. Translation: CASSSSGVYEQYF. The V gene is TRBV5-1, the J gene TRBJ2-7, with D tentatively TRBD2 (5 bases). CDR3 length: 13 residues. V gave up 3 bases and J gave up 3 bases, with 10 bases separating them. CDR1 and CDR2 (germline): SGHRS, YFSETQ.

The sample holds many counts of this clone. V gene TRBV19 combines with J gene TRBJ2-2; 8 bases agree with TRBD1. Germline CDR1 is LNHDA and CDR2 is SQIVND (reference sequence). With 7 bases clipped from V and 8 bases from J, the junction kept 9 bases outside the gene matches. This CDR3 comprises 14 residues. This chain's CDR3 is CASKVGRGLGELFF. The CDR3 DNA follows: TGTGCCAGTAAGGTCGGCAGGGGGCTTGGGGAGCTGTTTTTT.

The V gene is TRBV2, the J gene TRBJ2-1, with 7 bases identical to TRBD2. V gave up 9 bases and J gave up 7 bases; unmatched junction bases: 15. CDR3 length: 15 amino acids. Germline V CDR1 and CDR2: SNHLY, FYNNEI. The CDR3 DNA reads TGTGCCAGTACACCAGCGGGAATGGGTAGGAATGAGCAGTTCTTC. Protein product: CASTPAGMGRNEQFF. Based on the CDR3 plus reference TRBV2 and TRBJ2-1, the full variable domain is EPEVTQTPSHQVTQMGQEVILRCVPISNHLYFYWYRQILGQKVEFLVSFYNNEISEKSEIFDDQFSVERPDGSNFTLKIRSTKLEDSAMYFCASTPAGMGRNEQFFGPGTRLTVL.

This rearrangement joins TRBV30 to TRBJ2-7; 8 nucleotides line up with TRBD1. The J segment lost 5 bases and the V segment lost 3 bases, leaving 9 bases of the junction unmatched. CDR3 length: 14 residues. Germline assignment: CDR1 GTSNPN and CDR2 SVGIG (reference sequence). This CDR3 reads CAWSRNGQGDEQYF. The CDR3 nucleotides are TGTGCCTGGAGCCGAAACGGACAGGGCGACGAGCAGTACTTC.

In DNA form, the CDR3 reads TGCGCCAGCAGCCTCGGACTAGCTGAACTAGAAGAGACCCAGTACTTC. Its translation: CASSLGLAELEETQYF. The chain links TRBV5-1 to TRBJ2-5; 8 nucleotides agree with TRBD2. The CDR3 contains 16 residues. Trimming cost V 4 bases and J 3 bases; bases outside gene matches: 11. Germline V CDR1 and CDR2: SGHRS, YFSETQ.

This clone came up a few times. V usage is TRBV6-1 and J usage is TRBJ1-2; TRBD1 aligns across 8 bases. Unmatched junction bases numbered 6, after V lost 3 bases and J lost 6 bases. The germline V gene has CDR1 MNHNS and CDR2 SASEGT. The CDR3 contains 14 residues. CDR3 amino acids: CASSDRQGTDGYTF. The CDR3 DNA reads TGTGCCAGCAGTGATCGACAGGGGACAGATGGCTACACCTTC.

The chain carries TRBV11-2 and TRBJ1-6, with TRBD1 matching 8 bases. The V and J ends lost 5 bases and 7 bases, in that order; junction bases with no gene match: 7. Germline lookup yields CDR1 SGHAT and CDR2 FQNNGV. The CDR3 is 15 amino acids. CDR3 region: CASSPRTGSNSPLHF. Here the CDR3 DNA reads TGTGCCAGCAGCCCCCGGACAGGGTCGAATTCACCCCTCCACTTT.

The chain joins TRBV5-1 to TRBJ2-2; D is perhaps TRBD2 (7 bases). Germline CDR1 reads SGHRS; CDR2 reads YFSETQ. The CDR3 is made up of 16 amino acids. V lost 5 bases, J lost 1 base, and 15 bases lay in between. Written as DNA, the CDR3 is TGCGCCAGCAGTATGTCGGGGGGCGAGAACACCGGGGAGCTGTTTTTT. This encodes CASSMSGGENTGELFF.

This clone occurred a few times. The chain uses TRBV21-1 and TRBJ2-7; the DNA was not compared with TRBD2, the D call given in the table. TRBV21-1 is a pseudogene locus. The CDR3 runs to 15 residues. The CDR3 loop is CARPSGGQSSYEQYV. CDR3 in DNA: TGTGCCAGACCTAGCGGGGGGCAAAGCTCCTACGAGCAGTACGTC.

This clone has a handful of counts. The chain joins TRBV5-1 to TRBJ2-5; D is ambiguous. There are 13 residues in the CDR3. Trimming cost V 2 bases and J 2 bases, with 7 bases left between them. Germline lookup yields CDR1 SGHRS and CDR2 YFSETQ. The CDR3 DNA reads TGCGCCAGCAGCTTCACAGCACAAGAGACCCAGTACTTC. This translates into CASSFTAQETQYF.